This paragraph reports one T cell receptor (beta chain). Its specificity is not known. This specimen comes from a study of CD8 T cells in ankylosing spondylitis. General study findings and limits: Disease-linked clones had a CD8+ phenotype and relatively low frequency in peripheral blood. Earlier work had already found some motif variants in reactive arthritis synovial fluid and blood. Characteristic of ankylosing spondylitis blood, it appeared, was a TCR beta motif comprising fewer than 10 highly homologous variants.

The CDR3 extends over 12 amino acids. The V gene lost 5 bases and the J gene lost 4 bases, with 9 bases spanning the gap. CDR1 SEHNR and CDR2 FQNEAQ come from the germline V gene (reference sequence). Generation of TCR beta libraries employed quantitative 5'-RACE incorporating molecular barcodes. From the 5' RACE reads, TCRdb called clonotypes with MiXCR, one entry per CDR3 protein. The table includes roughly 450,000 distinct CDR3 sequences, approximately 26% detected once. This clonotype originated in a male donor with ankylosing spondylitis. Sequencing was performed on blood, either unsorted or a sorted T cell fraction (not recorded which). The chain is built from TRBV7-9 and TRBJ2-7; D is possibly TRBD1 or TRBD2 (5 bases each). The CDR3 sequence is CASSLGRYEQYV. The CDR3, as DNA: TGTGCCAGCAGCCTGGGACGGTACGAGCAGTACGTC.